This T cell receptor (beta chain) was observed in a study of cytomegalovirus exposure and HLA in healthy donors. With respect to this clone: The antigen is unknown.

Vbeta (60) and Jbeta (13) primers were used in the PCR. Libraries were prepared by immunoSEQ multiplex PCR; TCRdb keeps only in-frame clonotypes and omits some of them. The table shows 100,000 or so clones, with about 62% occurring only once. The CDR3 length is 18 residues. V was shortened by 2 bases and J by 2 bases, with 20 bases between the two germline ends. Study-wide results and limits: Earlier results showed most TCR beta V segments being productive about 87% or about 30% of the time.

The chain couples TRBV6-7 to TRBJ2-3, with TRBD1 as a possible D gene (5 bases). Being an ORF, TRBV6-7 has a function that is uncertain. Input material: PBMCs. The TCR was taken from a human donor in good health. The CDR3 sequence: CASSYRRRVSNNTDTQYF. For the CDR3, the DNA is TGTGCCAGCAGTTACCGGCGCAGGGTGAGTAATAACACAGATACGCAGTATTTT.